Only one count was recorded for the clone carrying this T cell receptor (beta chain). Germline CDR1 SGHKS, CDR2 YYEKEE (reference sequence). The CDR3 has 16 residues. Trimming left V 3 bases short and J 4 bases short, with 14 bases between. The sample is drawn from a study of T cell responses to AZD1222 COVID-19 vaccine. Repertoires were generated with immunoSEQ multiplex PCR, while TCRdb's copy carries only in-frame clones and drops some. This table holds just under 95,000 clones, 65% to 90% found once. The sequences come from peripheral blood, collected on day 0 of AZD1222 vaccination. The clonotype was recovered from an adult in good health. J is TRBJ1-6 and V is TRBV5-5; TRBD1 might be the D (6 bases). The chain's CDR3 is CASSSETGTYNSPLHF. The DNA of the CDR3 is TGTGCCAGCAGCTCAGAGACAGGTACTTATAATTCACCCCTCCACTTT.